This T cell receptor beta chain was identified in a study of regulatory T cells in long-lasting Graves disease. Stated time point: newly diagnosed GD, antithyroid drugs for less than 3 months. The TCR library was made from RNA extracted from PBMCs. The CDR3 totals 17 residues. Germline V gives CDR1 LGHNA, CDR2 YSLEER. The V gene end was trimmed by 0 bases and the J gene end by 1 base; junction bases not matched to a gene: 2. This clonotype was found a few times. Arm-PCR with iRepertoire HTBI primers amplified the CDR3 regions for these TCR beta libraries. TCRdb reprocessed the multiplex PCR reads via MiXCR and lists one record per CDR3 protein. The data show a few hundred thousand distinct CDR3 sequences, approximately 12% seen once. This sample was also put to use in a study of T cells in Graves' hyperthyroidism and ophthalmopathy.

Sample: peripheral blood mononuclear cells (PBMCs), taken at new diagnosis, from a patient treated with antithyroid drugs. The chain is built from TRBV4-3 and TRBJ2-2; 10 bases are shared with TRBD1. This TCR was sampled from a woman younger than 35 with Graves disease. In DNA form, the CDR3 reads TGCGCCAGCAGCCAAGAGGGACAGGGGTTGAACACCGGGGAGCTGTTTTTT. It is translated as CASSQEGQGLNTGELFF.